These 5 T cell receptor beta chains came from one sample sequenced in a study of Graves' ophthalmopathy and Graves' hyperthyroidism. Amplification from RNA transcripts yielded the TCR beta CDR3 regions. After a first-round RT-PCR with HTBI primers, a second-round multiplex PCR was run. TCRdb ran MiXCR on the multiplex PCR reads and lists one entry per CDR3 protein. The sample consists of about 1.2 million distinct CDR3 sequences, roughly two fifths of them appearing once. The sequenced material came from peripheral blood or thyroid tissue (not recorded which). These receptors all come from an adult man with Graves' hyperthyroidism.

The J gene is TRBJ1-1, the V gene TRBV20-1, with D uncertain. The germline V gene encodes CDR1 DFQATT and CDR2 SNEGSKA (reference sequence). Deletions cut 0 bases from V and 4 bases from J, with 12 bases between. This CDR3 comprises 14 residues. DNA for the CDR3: TGCAGTGCTAGAGATACCCCCCGGAGCACTGAAGCTTTCTTT. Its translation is CSARDTPRSTEAFF.

Written as DNA, the CDR3 is TGCGCCAGCAGCTTGGGGGGACAGCCGAGGTTCTATGGCTACACCTTC. Protein product: CASSLGGQPRFYGYTF. V usage is TRBV5-1 and J usage is TRBJ1-2, with 7 bases aligning to TRBD1. Germline CDR1 SGHRS, CDR2 YFSETQ. V was clipped by 0 bases and J by 4 bases; unmatched bases: 9. The CDR3 covers 16 residues.

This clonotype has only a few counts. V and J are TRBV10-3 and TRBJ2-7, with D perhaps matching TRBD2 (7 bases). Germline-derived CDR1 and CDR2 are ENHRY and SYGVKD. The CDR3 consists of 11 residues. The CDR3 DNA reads TGTGCACGGGAGGACAGCCCCGAGCAGTACTTC. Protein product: CAREDSPEQYF.

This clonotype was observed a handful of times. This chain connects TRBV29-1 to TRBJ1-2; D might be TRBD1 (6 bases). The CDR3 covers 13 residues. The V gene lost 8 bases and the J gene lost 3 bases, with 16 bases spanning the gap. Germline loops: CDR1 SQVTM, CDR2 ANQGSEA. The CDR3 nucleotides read TGCAGCTGGTTGGGGGGCAACGACTATGGCTACACCTTC. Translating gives CSWLGGNDYGYTF.

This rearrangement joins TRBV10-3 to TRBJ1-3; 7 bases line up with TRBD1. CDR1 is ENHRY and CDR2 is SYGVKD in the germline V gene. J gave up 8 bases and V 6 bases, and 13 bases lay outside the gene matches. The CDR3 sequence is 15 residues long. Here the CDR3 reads CAIRGGERQGDTIYF. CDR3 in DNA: TGTGCCATCAGAGGGGGAGAAAGACAGGGCGACACCATATATTTT.